This section outlines one TCR beta chain sequence together with its context. Germline assignment: CDR1 SGDLS and CDR2 YYNGEE. The CDR3 runs 14 residues. V lost 2 bases, J lost 2 bases, and 11 bases lay in between. Sequencing used cDNA as its template, made by extracting RNA and reverse transcribing it. Measured with immunoSEQ multiplex PCR; TCRdb has only the in-frame clones, and not every one. The data contain roughly 220,000 clones, under 40% of them singletons. This sample is drawn from a study of CD8+ T cells in alopecia areata. In the study overall: Administration of oral tofacitinib to treated patients was at 5 to 10 mg twice daily. Severity in treated patients was scored by percentage of scalp area affected.

The treatment here: oral pan-JAK inhibitor, 5-10 mg twice daily. T lymphocytes (CD4+ and CD8+) were sorted from PBMCs. This specimen consisted of CD4+ T cells sorted from blood, obtained between weeks 30 and 35, from a patient treated with tofacitinib. The TCR was taken from a human donor with alopecia areata. V usage is TRBV9 and J usage is TRBJ2-7; D uncertain. For the CDR3, the DNA is TGTGCCAGCAGCGTTTGGGAAGGCGCCTACGAGCAGTACTTC. Its translation: CASSVWEGAYEQYF.